This record concerns one T cell receptor (beta chain) sequence. Antigen unknown. This sample stems from a study of STAT5B mutations in CD4+ large granular lymphocyte leukemia. Overall study findings and caveats: Roughly a quarter of private leukemic clonotypes occurred rarely in other patients' non-leukemic repertoires. Patient CD4-sorted repertoires looked more clonal than healthy CD4+ repertoires, even without putative leukemic clones.

Method: immunoSEQ multiplex PCR; TCRdb's copy keeps in-frame clones and lacks some. The repertoire has over 35,000 clones, about four fifths of them found once; the top ten carry about 3.6%. Material: CD4+ T cells from blood buffy coats. The TCR comes from a human donor in good health.

Here the CDR3 DNA reads TGCGCCAGCAGCCAAGGGACGGCGGCGGGCTCCTACGAGCAGTACTTC. The encoded protein is CASSQGTAAGSYEQYF. The chain combines TRBV5-1 with TRBJ2-7; D is perhaps TRBD1 or TRBD2 (5 bases each). This CDR3 is 16 amino acids long. V was cut by 4 bases and J by 0 bases, with 17 bases left in between. CDR1 and CDR2 (germline): SGHRS, YFSETQ.